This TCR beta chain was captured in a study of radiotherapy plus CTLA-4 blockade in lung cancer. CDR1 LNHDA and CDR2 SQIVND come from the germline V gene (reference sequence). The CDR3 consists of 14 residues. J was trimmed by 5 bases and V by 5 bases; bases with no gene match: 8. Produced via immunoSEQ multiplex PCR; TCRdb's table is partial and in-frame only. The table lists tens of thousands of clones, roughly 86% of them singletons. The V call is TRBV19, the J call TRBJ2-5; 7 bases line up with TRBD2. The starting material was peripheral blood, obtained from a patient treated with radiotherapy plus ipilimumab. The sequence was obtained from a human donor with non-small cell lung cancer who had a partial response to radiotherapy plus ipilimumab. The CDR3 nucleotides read TGTGCCAGTAGTTTGACTAGCCGGGGGGAGACCCAGTACTTC. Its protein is CASSLTSRGETQYF. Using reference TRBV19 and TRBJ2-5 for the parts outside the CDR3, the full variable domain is DGGITQSPKYLFRKEGQNVTLSCEQNLNHDAMYWYRQDPGQGLRLIYYSQIVNDFQKGDIAEGYSVSREKKESFPLTVTSAQKNPTAFYLCASSLTSRGETQYFGPGTRLLVL.